These 2 T cell receptor beta chains were sequenced from one sample in a study of patients and donors after allogeneic stem cell transplantation. TCRdb itself ran the RT-PCR reads through MiXCR, one entry per CDR3 protein. The sample shows 920,000 or so distinct CDR3 sequences, more than 15% of them seen only once. Source material: blood, either unsorted or a sorted T cell fraction (not recorded which). The receptor set was obtained from a human donor who was either an allogeneic HSCT recipient or a stem cell or donor lymphocyte infusion donor (not recorded which). It is not recorded whose cells these are; they may come from a transplant donor.

This clonotype was detected many times. The chain combines TRBV5-1 with TRBJ2-3; 8 bases map to TRBD2. Germline V CDR1 and CDR2: SGHRS, YFSETQ. The V gene end was trimmed by 3 bases and the J gene end by 1 base; junction bases not matched to a gene: 10. The CDR3 has 17 amino acids. In DNA form, the CDR3 reads TGCGCCAGCAGCTCCGGGGGGGCCAAGGTGGGCACAGATACGCAGTATTTT. Amino acids: CASSSGGAKVGTDTQYF.

This clonotype was seen a few times. Here the CDR3 reads CASSQGWTGGRRTQYF. The CDR3, as DNA: TGTGCCAGCAGCCAAGGCTGGACAGGGGGCAGGAGGACCCAGTACTTC. This chain connects TRBV4-2 to TRBJ2-5; TRBD1 aligns across 11 bases. The V gene's germline CDR1 is LGHNA and CDR2 YNFKEQ. The CDR3 is 16 residues long. The ends lost 1 base at V and 7 bases at J; junction bases unmatched: 8.